This T cell receptor beta chain was recorded in a study of blood T cell repertoires in COVID-19. TCRdb keeps only in-frame clones here, not all; method: immunoSEQ multiplex PCR. In the table there are some 200,000 clones, 88% of which are singletons. Per the germline V gene, CDR1 is LGHDT and CDR2 is YNNKEL (reference sequence). This CDR3 has 12 residues. Deletions cut 1 base from V and 5 bases from J, with 5 bases between. The source of this sequence is an older man with acute or convalescent COVID-19. Input material: peripheral blood. This chain connects TRBV3-1 (or the pseudogene TRBV3-2) to TRBJ2-5; D remains ambiguous. Here the CDR3 DNA reads TGTGCCAGCAGCCAAGCGGTGGAGACCCAGTACTTC. Translated, it gives CASSQAVETQYF.